The present T cell receptor (beta chain) was sequenced within a study of T cell responses to AZD1222 COVID-19 vaccine. CDR1 is LGHNT and CDR2 is FRNRAP in the germline V gene. The CDR3 consists of 13 residues. Trimming left V 2 bases short and J 9 bases short, with 11 bases between. About this clone: Its target is unknown.

Only in-frame clones appear in the TCRdb table, and some are missing; sequencing was by immunoSEQ multiplex PCR. The sample has 100,000 to 150,000 clones, about nine tenths seen once. General study points: Seropositive status at baseline applied to only 6 or 7 AZD1222 recipients. The repertoires were collected only after the peak T cell response. Across spike, vaccine-associated CD4 TCRs were found, dominant at 160-218 and 743-854.

The source material was peripheral blood, sampled 28 days after the second AZD1222 dose. The source is an adult who received the AZD1222 COVID-19 vaccine. The chain carries TRBV12-5 and TRBJ2-1, with TRBD2 as a possible D gene (5 bases). CDR3 DNA: TGTGCTAGTGGTTTGCCGGGGTTGAGTGAGCAGTTCTTC. Encoded protein: CASGLPGLSEQFF.